These 24 T cell receptor beta chains originate from one sample sequenced in a study of identical twins. TCRdb reprocessed the 5' RACE reads via MiXCR and lists one record per CDR3 protein. The sample holds about 240,000 distinct CDR3 sequences, more than 9% seen once. Sequenced: memory T cells sorted from blood. These TCRs come from a man aged 50 to 60 in good health.

The chain joins TRBV28 to TRBJ2-3; 15 nucleotides agree with TRBD2. The CDR3 is 19 residues long. Germline V CDR1 and CDR2: MDHEN, SYDVKM. V was pared by 1 base and J by 4 bases, with 9 bases of the junction left unmatched. CDR3 loop: CASSLFWTSGRAGADTQYF. CDR3 DNA sequence: TGTGCCAGCAGTTTATTTTGGACTAGCGGGAGGGCCGGCGCAGATACGCAGTATTTT.

This clonotype has only a few counts. This chain links TRBV20-1 with TRBJ2-1; tentatively, D is TRBD2 (7 bases). CDR1 and CDR2 (germline): DFQATT, SNEGSKA (reference sequence). Trimming pared 4 bases from V and 4 bases from J, leaving 14 bases between. There are 14 residues in the CDR3. The CDR3 is CSAIRGGAYNEQFF. The CDR3 DNA reads TGCAGTGCTATTAGGGGGGGGGCGTACAATGAGCAGTTCTTC.

A few counts support this clonotype. This chain connects TRBV2 to TRBJ2-2; 8 bases agree with TRBD1. CDR3 size: 14 residues. V lost 6 bases and J lost 10; bases outside the gene matches: 10. Germline CDR1 and CDR2: SNHLY and FYNNEI. CDR3 bases: TGTGCCAGCAGAAGTAGCGGACAGGGATCGGAGCTGTTTTTT. It codes for CASRSSGQGSELFF.

This clonotype occurred many times. The chain combines TRBV6-2 or TRBV6-3 with TRBJ1-5; TRBD1 matches at 11 bases. Germline CDR1 is MNHEY and CDR2 is SVGEGT. This CDR3 region has 17 residues. The V and J ends lost 2 bases and 4 bases, in that order; junction bases with no gene match: 7. The CDR3 region is CASSYGGGTGGNQPQHF. CDR3 coding DNA: TGTGCCAGCAGTTACGGAGGTGGGACAGGGGGGAATCAGCCCCAGCATTTT.

This clonotype was detected ten times or more. CDR3 in DNA: TGTGCCACCAGTGACCCAGGGACTAGCGGGAGTATGAACAATGAGCAGTTCTTC. This gives the protein CATSDPGTSGSMNNEQFF. This sequence joins TRBV24-1 and TRBJ2-1, with TRBD2 matching 14 bases. This CDR3 spans 18 amino acids. With 4 bases clipped from V and 5 bases from J, the junction kept 9 bases outside the gene matches. CDR1 KGHDR and CDR2 SFDVKD come from the germline V gene.

This rearrangement joins TRBV24-1 to TRBJ2-3; TRBD2 aligns across 15 bases. The CDR3 has 18 residues. Germline CDR1 is KGHDR and CDR2 is SFDVKD. V was clipped by 3 bases and J by 3 bases; unmatched bases: 6. As DNA, the CDR3 is TGTGCCACCAGTGATCGGACTAGCGGGAGGGCCGGGACAGATACGCAGTATTTT. Protein sequence: CATSDRTSGRAGTDTQYF.

CDR3 sequence reads: CSVEARASGSPHEQYF. The CDR3 nucleotides read TGCAGCGTTGAAGCCCGAGCTAGCGGGAGCCCCCACGAGCAGTACTTC. The chain employs TRBV29-1 and TRBJ2-7, with 10 positions matching TRBD2. Germline lookup yields CDR1 SQVTM and CDR2 ANQGSEA. Unmatched junction bases numbered 11, after V lost 1 base and J lost 5 bases. The CDR3 has 16 residues.

In its sample, this clonotype was seen many times. The V call is TRBV14, the J call TRBJ2-7; D not certain. Germline V lookup: CDR1 SGHDN, CDR2 FVKESK. Trimming took 0 bases from V and 3 from J, leaving 3 bases between them. The CDR3 is made up of 12 amino acids. CDR3 DNA: TGTGCCAGCAGCCAAGACGGCTACGAGCAGTACTTC. Amino acid sequence: CASSQDGYEQYF. Full variable domain (missing parts from reference TRBV14 and TRBJ2-7): EAGVTQFPSHSVIEKGQTVTLRCDPISGHDNLYWYRRVMGKEIKFLLHFVKESKQDESGMPNNRFLAERTGGTYSTLKVQPAELEDSGVYFCASSQDGYEQYFGPGTRLTVT.

In its sample, this clonotype was seen a few times. The chain links TRBV6-2 or TRBV6-3 to TRBJ2-7; 7 nucleotides agree with TRBD1. The CDR3 sequence is 16 residues long. The germline V gene has CDR1 MNHEY and CDR2 SVGEGT. Trimming removed 7 bases from V and 7 bases from J; junction bases left unmatched: 19. The CDR3 reads CASTPTGQQDSKEQYF. For the CDR3, the DNA is TGTGCCAGCACCCCGACGGGACAGCAGGATTCAAAGGAGCAGTACTTC.

This clonotype was observed once. The V and J genes are TRBV13 and TRBJ2-7, with a weak D call TRBD1 (5 bases). Germline V gene data show CDR1 as PRHDT and CDR2 as FYEKMQ (reference sequence). The CDR3 is 12 amino acids. Trimming stripped 6 bases from V and 7 bases from J, with 13 bases between. CDR3: CASRQAGKEQYF. The CDR3 DNA reads TGTGCCAGCAGACAGGCAGGGAAAGAGCAGTACTTC.

V and J are TRBV6-5 and TRBJ1-5, with 7 positions matching TRBD1. The CDR3 has 18 amino acids. V gave up 2 bases and J gave up 0 bases; unmatched junction bases: 10. Germline V lookup: CDR1 MNHEY, CDR2 SVGAGI. CDR3 DNA: TGTGCCAGCAGTTACGACAGGGCGTTCAGCACTAGCAATCAGCCCCAGCATTTT. Translation: CASSYDRAFSTSNQPQHF.

This sequence joins TRBV12-3 or TRBV12-4 and TRBJ2-7; 7 nucleotides line up with TRBD1. V was clipped by 6 bases and J by 5 bases; unmatched bases: 13. The CDR3 is 15 amino acids. CDR3 protein: CASRRGAGGRNEQYF. In DNA form, the CDR3 reads TGTGCCAGCAGAAGAGGGGCAGGGGGACGGAACGAGCAGTACTTC.

This rearrangement joins TRBV12-3 or TRBV12-4 to TRBJ1-1, with TRBD1 as a possible D gene (5 bases). Trimming removed 5 bases from V and 11 bases from J, with 18 bases in between. CDR3 size: 13 residues. The CDR3, as DNA: TGTGCCAGCAGTACATCAGGACACCAGTTGGCTTTCTTT. It codes for CASSTSGHQLAFF.

This clonotype was counted at least ten times. This rearrangement joins TRBV24-1 to TRBJ1-5; D is undetermined. Germline loops: CDR1 KGHDR, CDR2 SFDVKD. Trimming pared 5 bases from V and 3 bases from J, leaving 13 bases between. There are 15 residues in the CDR3. The CDR3 sequence is CATSGADFDNQPQHF. In nucleotides, the CDR3 is TGTGCCACCAGTGGGGCAGACTTTGACAATCAGCCCCAGCATTTT.

The sample holds many counts of this clonotype. The chain carries TRBV10-2 and TRBJ1-1; TRBD1 agrees at 9 bases. The CDR3 extends over 15 amino acids. Germline values: CDR1 WSHSY, CDR2 SAAADI. J gave up 3 bases and V 6 bases, and 8 bases lay outside the gene matches. This CDR3 is CASRKTGGGYTEAFF. CDR3 sequence (DNA): TGCGCCAGCAGGAAGACAGGGGGTGGGTACACTGAAGCTTTCTTT.

The rearrangement links TRBV6-5 to TRBJ1-5, with D hard to call. The length of the CDR3 is 12 residues. Germline CDR1 and CDR2: MNHEY and SVGAGI. V gave up 3 bases and J gave up 8 bases, with 8 bases separating them. The CDR3 loop is CASSYYEKPQHF. In nucleotides, the CDR3 is TGTGCCAGCAGTTATTATGAAAAGCCCCAGCATTTT.

The chain has TRBV28 and TRBJ2-7; TRBD1 matches at 7 bases. The trim removed 6 bases at V and 6 bases at J, leaving 8 bases unmatched. In germline, CDR1 is MDHEN, CDR2 SYDVKM. There are 13 residues in the CDR3. CDR3 nucleotides: TGTGCCAGCAGGAGACAGGGACCCCTCGAGCAGTACTTC. It specifies CASRRQGPLEQYF. Filled out from reference TRBV28 and TRBJ2-7, the complete variable domain reads DVKVTQSSRYLVKRTGEKVFLECVQDMDHENMFWYRQDPGLGLRLIYFSYDVKMKEKGDIPEGYSVSREKKERFSLILESASTNQTSMYLCASRRQGPLEQYFGPGTRLTVT.

This chain connects TRBV28 to TRBJ2-4; 9 bases agree with TRBD1. Trimming at V came to 5 bases and at J to 7 bases, leaving 6 bases not matched to a gene. This CDR3 region has 14 residues. Germline CDR1 MDHEN, CDR2 SYDVKM. Here the CDR3 reads CASSPPGTGNIQYF. Here the CDR3 DNA reads TGTGCCAGCAGTCCTCCCGGGACAGGGAACATTCAGTACTTC.

The gene calls are TRBV12-3 or TRBV12-4 and TRBJ1-1; perhaps TRBD1 as D (5 bases). Trimming stripped 6 bases from V and 11 bases from J, with 19 bases between. The CDR3 length is 13 residues. The CDR3 DNA reads as TGTGCCAGCAGCCCCGGGGCAACGGGGGAGGCTTTCTTT. This encodes CASSPGATGEAFF.

The sample holds a few counts of this clonotype. The chain is built from TRBV7-8 and TRBJ2-2; 7 bases are shared with TRBD1. The CDR3 extends over 15 amino acids. V lost 4 bases to trimming and J lost 5 bases; unmatched junction nucleotides: 7. Germline lookup yields CDR1 SGHVS and CDR2 FQNEAQ. For the CDR3, the DNA is TGTGCCAGCAGCTACGACAGGGTTGGGACCGGGGAGCTGTTTTTT. It is translated as CASSYDRVGTGELFF.

There are many counts of this clonotype. This chain links TRBV29-1 with TRBJ2-3; the match to TRBD1 covers 8 bases. Germline V gene lookup returns CDR1 SQVTM and CDR2 ANQGSEA. The CDR3 length is 14 residues. Trimming cost V 5 bases and J 7 bases; bases outside gene matches: 11. DNA for the CDR3: TGCAGCGTTCACCCGGGACAGGCGGGAAATACGCAGTATTTT. Protein sequence: CSVHPGQAGNTQYF.

This clonotype has a count of ten or more. The chain has TRBV27 and TRBJ2-3; 7 bases are shared with TRBD2. Trimming removed 4 bases from V and 4 bases from J; junction bases left unmatched: 8. The CDR3 contains 15 residues. Germline V CDR1 and CDR2: MNHEY, SMNVEV (reference sequence). The CDR3 spells CASSSALRGADTQYF. DNA for the CDR3: TGTGCCAGCAGTTCGGCCCTCCGGGGGGCAGATACGCAGTATTTT.

This clonotype was seen repeatedly, ten times or more. The J gene is TRBJ1-5, the V gene TRBV20-1; D is ambiguous. Trimming pared 6 bases from V and 2 bases from J, leaving 8 bases between. The CDR3 is made up of 12 amino acids. Germline CDR1 DFQATT, CDR2 SNEGSKA (reference sequence). CDR3 amino acids: CSATGGNQPQHF. The CDR3 nucleotides read TGCAGTGCCACTGGGGGCAATCAGCCCCAGCATTTT.

The CDR3 here is CASKRGRGNEQFF. The CDR3 DNA sequence: TGTGCCAGCAAACGGGGCAGGGGAAATGAGCAGTTCTTC. The V call is TRBV12-3 or TRBV12-4, the J call TRBJ2-1; a possible D gene is TRBD1 (6 bases). There are 13 residues in the CDR3. V was cut by 7 bases and J by 7 bases, with 14 bases left in between.